This TCR beta chain stems from a study of cytomegalovirus exposure and HLA in healthy donors. For the study at large: Most donors, less than 85% of roughly 400 genotyped, fell in the Caucasian-associated ancestry cluster. General observations from the study: There was a cluster of highly shared sequence variants that was likely a sequencing artifact. Among TCR beta chains, those listed as cytomegalovirus-associated numbered fewer than 200.

Donors counted as nominally healthy when sampled, yet unrecorded immune exposures were likely. About this clone itself: Its antigen is still unknown.

Primers included in the PCR were 60 Vbeta and 13 Jbeta primers. Using immunoSEQ multiplex PCR, the repertoire was profiled, and TCRdb retains in-frame clones only, with some absent. Here the sample spans more than 150,000 clones, more than 75% being singletons. Losses at the gene ends were 5 bases for V and 1 base for J; bases not matched to a gene: 8. The CDR3 runs 17 residues. Germline V gene lookup returns CDR1 SEHNR and CDR2 FQNEAQ (reference sequence). The sequenced sample was PBMCs. The chain has TRBV7-9 and TRBJ2-2, with 9 nucleotides matching TRBD1. This receptor was obtained from a male donor in good health and CMV-seronegative. As DNA, the CDR3 is TGTGCCAGCAGCATTATTCCGGGACAGGGGAACACCGGGGAGCTGTTTTTT. Translated, it gives CASSIIPGQGNTGELFF.